This TCR beta chain was sequenced for a study of molecular identifiers for immune sequencing clone quantification. Study-level results: Underestimated sizes of highly expanded clones could result from identical TCR molecules that share a barcode. Investigators reportedly could detect spiked Jurkat TCR RNA from one cell among 980,000 or so naive cells.

This CDR3 is 14 amino acids long. Per the germline V gene, CDR1 is MGHRA and CDR2 is YSYEKL. V lost 3 bases to trimming and J lost 4 bases, with 13 bases between them. Preparation of the bulk TCR libraries relied on previously described methods and listed TCR primers. TCRdb recomputed calls from the PCR reads with MiXCR, one row per CDR3 protein. The sample includes 490,000 or so distinct CDR3 sequences, approximately 25% of them seen just once. This clonotype was recorded a few times. As yet, its antigen is unknown. For naive CD8 T cells, sorting used the CD8+CD4-CCR7+CD45RA+ phenotype. Sequencing was performed on naive CD8+ T cells from blood, with Jurkat cell RNA spiked in. The subset: FACS-sorted CD8+CD4-CCR7+CD45RA+ naive T cells. The chain joins TRBV4-1 to TRBJ2-7; D might be TRBD1 (6 bases). This sequence originates from a human donor in good health. Some libraries in this study had Jurkat cell RNA spiked in. This CDR3 reads CASSQEQGLYEQYF. The DNA for the CDR3 is TGCGCCAGCAGCCAGGAACAGGGTTTGTACGAGCAGTACTTC.